These 8 T cell receptor beta chains were sequenced from one sample in a study of T cells expressing NK-cell markers. TCRdb reprocessed the 5' RACE reads, with one entry per CDR3 protein and no DNA. The sample's table shows a few hundred thousand distinct CDR3 sequences. Sequenced: blood T cells: a sorted CD56 or NKG2C T cell subset, CD4+ or CD8+ T cells, or bulk PBMC T cells (not recorded which). Source of these receptors: a man aged 18 to 69 in good health.

The genes are TRBV20-1 and TRBJ2-3; the D call from TCRdb, TRBD1, cannot be confirmed without DNA. Germline assignment: CDR1 DFQATT and CDR2 SNEGSKA (reference sequence). The CDR3 is made up of 14 amino acids. The CDR3 protein is CSATGGGPSDTQYF.

The chain recombines TRBV12-3 or TRBV12-4 with TRBJ1-5; TCRdb picks TRBD1, but there is no DNA to check that call. The length of the CDR3 is 15 residues. This CDR3 is CASSPGGGDNQPQHF.

The chain combines TRBV6-5 with TRBJ1-4; the TCRdb call, TRBD1, lacks DNA for checking. Germline CDR1 reads MNHEY; CDR2 reads SVGAGI. This CDR3 has 15 residues. The CDR3 loop is CASSRAGTGGEKLFF.

J is TRBJ2-5 and V is TRBV7-8; TCRdb's D call, TRBD2, is unchecked because there is no DNA. The CDR3 extends over 17 amino acids. Germline CDR1 reads SGHVS; CDR2 reads FQNEAQ. This CDR3 is CASSLVERGGAQETQYF. Variable domain in full (rest from reference TRBV7-8 and TRBJ2-5): GAGVSQSPRYKVAKRGQDVALRCDPISGHVSLFWYQQALGQGPEFLTYFQNEAQLDKSGLPSDRFFAERPEGSVSTLKIQRTQQEDSAVYLCASSLVERGGAQETQYFGPGTRLLVL.

The V call is TRBV5-1, the J call TRBJ1-4; the D call of TRBD1 rests on TCRdb alone, since no DNA is present to check it. Per germline, CDR1 SGHRS and CDR2 YFSETQ. The CDR3 is 15 residues long. The CDR3 spells CASSPWARAEEKLFF.

V is TRBV5-5 and J is TRBJ2-1; TCRdb returns TRBD2, unconfirmable since there is no DNA. This CDR3 contains 17 residues. Germline CDR1 SGHKS, CDR2 YYEKEE (reference sequence). The CDR3 loop is CASSPTSGGQPANEQFF.

The V and J genes are TRBV3-1 and TRBJ2-4; TCRdb proposes TRBD2, but this gene call is untestable without DNA. CDR1 and CDR2 from the germline V gene are LGHDT and YNNKEL (reference sequence). The length of the CDR3 is 13 residues. This CDR3 is CASSQDPRDGEYF.

CDR3 protein: CASRSTGNTEAFF. The chain employs TRBV7-6 and TRBJ1-1; TCRdb gives TRBD1 as the D gene, but with no DNA this cannot be confirmed. CDR3 size: 13 residues. CDR1 and CDR2 from the germline V gene are SGHVS and FNYEAQ. The full variable domain, completed using reference TRBV7-6 and TRBJ1-1, is GAGVSQSPRYKVTKRGQDVALRCDPISGHVSLYWYRQALGQGPEFLTYFNYEAQQDKSGLPNDRFSAERPEGSISTLTIQRTEQRDSAMYRCASRSTGNTEAFFGQGTRLTVV.